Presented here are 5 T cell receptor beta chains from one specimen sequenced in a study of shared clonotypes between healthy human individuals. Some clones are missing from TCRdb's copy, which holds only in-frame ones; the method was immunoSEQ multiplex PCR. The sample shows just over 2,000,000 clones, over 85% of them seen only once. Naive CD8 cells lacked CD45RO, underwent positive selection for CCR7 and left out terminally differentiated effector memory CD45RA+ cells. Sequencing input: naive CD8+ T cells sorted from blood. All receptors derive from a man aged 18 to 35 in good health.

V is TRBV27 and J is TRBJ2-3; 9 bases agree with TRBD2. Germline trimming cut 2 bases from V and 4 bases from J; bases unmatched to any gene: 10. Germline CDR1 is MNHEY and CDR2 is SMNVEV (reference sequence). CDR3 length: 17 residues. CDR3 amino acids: CASSLIWRGGWADTQYF. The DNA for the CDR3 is TGTGCCAGCAGTTTAATCTGGCGGGGGGGTTGGGCAGATACGCAGTATTTT.

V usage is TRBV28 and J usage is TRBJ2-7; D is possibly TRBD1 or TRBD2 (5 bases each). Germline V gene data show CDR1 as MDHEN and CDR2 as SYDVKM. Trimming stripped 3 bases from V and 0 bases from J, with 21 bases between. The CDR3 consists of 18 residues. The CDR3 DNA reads TGTGCCAGCAGTTTCCCTCTTACCGGGACGTCGAGCTCCTACGAGCAGTACTTC. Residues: CASSFPLTGTSSSYEQYF.

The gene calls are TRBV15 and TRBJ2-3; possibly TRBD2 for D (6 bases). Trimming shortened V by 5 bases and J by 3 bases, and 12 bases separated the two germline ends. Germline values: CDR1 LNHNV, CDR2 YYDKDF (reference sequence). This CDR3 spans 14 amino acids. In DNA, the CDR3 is TGTGCCACCAGCCGGTCTAGCGAAACAGATACGCAGTATTTT. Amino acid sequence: CATSRSSETDTQYF. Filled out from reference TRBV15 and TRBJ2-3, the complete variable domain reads DAMVIQNPRYQVTQFGKPVTLSCSQTLNHNVMYWYQQKSSQAPKLLFHYYDKDFNNEADTPDNFQSRRPNTSFCFLDIRSPGLGDTAMYLCATSRSSETDTQYFGPGTRLTVL.

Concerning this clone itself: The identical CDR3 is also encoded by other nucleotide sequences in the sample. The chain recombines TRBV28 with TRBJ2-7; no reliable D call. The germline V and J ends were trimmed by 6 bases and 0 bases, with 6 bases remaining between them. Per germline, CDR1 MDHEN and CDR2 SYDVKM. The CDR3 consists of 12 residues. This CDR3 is CASSTDSYEQYF. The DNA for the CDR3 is TGTGCCAGCAGCACAGACTCCTACGAGCAGTACTTC.

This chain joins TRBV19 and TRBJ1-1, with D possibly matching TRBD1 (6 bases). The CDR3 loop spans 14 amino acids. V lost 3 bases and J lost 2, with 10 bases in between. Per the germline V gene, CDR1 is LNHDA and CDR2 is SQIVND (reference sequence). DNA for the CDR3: TGTGCCAGTAGTATTGGGACAATCAACACTGAAGCTTTCTTT. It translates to CASSIGTINTEAFF.